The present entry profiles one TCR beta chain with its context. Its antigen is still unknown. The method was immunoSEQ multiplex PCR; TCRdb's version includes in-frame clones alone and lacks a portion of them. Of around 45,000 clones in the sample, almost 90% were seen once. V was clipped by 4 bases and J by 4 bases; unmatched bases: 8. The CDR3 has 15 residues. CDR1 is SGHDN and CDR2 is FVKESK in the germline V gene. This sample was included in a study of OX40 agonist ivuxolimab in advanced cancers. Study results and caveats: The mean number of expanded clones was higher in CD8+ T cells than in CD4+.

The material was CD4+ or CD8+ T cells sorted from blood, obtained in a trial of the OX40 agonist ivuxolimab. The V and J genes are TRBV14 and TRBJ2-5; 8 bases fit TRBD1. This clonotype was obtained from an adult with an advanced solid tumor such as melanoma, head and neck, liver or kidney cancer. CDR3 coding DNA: TGTGCCAGCAGCCGGAATTCAGGGGGCGGAGAGACCCAGTACTTC. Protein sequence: CASSRNSGGGETQYF.